Each of the 23 T cell receptor beta chains below was sequenced from the same sample in a study of cytomegalovirus exposure and HLA in healthy donors. The PCR was carried out with 60 Vbeta primers and 13 Jbeta primers. Repertoires were generated with immunoSEQ multiplex PCR, while TCRdb's copy carries only in-frame clones and drops some. Here the sample spans about 190,000 clones, 75% to 90% being singletons. Sequenced input: PBMCs. The receptors were gathered from a woman aged 50 to 60 in good health and CMV-seropositive.

The CDR3 nucleotides read TGTGCCAGCAGCACAAACGGGGTCTCCAATCAGCCCCAGCATTTT. Protein sequence: CASSTNGVSNQPQHF. The chain carries TRBV2 and TRBJ1-5; D unresolved. Germline CDR1 SNHLY, CDR2 FYNNEI. V dropped 6 bases and J dropped 3 bases, with 15 bases sitting between them. The CDR3 runs 15 residues.

CDR3 nucleotide sequence: TGTGCCAGCATCCTCGCGGGGTTTGGGACCCAGTACTTC. It encodes CASILAGFGTQYF. The chain has TRBV5-6 and TRBJ2-5; TRBD2 might be the D (6 bases). CDR1 and CDR2 (germline): SGHDT, YYEEEE. V dropped 6 bases and J dropped 7 bases, with 16 bases sitting between them. CDR3 length: 13 amino acids.

The chain uses TRBV4-1 and TRBJ2-7, with D unresolved. Germline values: CDR1 MGHRA, CDR2 YSYEKL. The CDR3 extends over 14 amino acids. V lost 0 bases and J lost 1, with 7 bases in between. The CDR3 DNA follows: TGCGCCAGCAGCCAAGATAGAGGTTCCTACGAGCAGTACTTC. Amino acids: CASSQDRGSYEQYF.

V usage is TRBV7-2 and J usage is TRBJ2-1, with 10 bases matching TRBD1. Per germline, CDR1 SGHTA and CDR2 FQGNSA. The CDR3 totals 15 residues. J lost 9 bases, V lost 4 bases, and 9 bases had no gene match. For the CDR3, the DNA is TGTGCCAGCAGCTCCGGGACAGGGGTTTGGAGTGAGCAGTTCTTC. Translated: CASSSGTGVWSEQFF.

V usage is TRBV9 and J usage is TRBJ2-7; the match to TRBD1 covers 7 bases. Germline V gives CDR1 SGDLS, CDR2 YYNGEE. The CDR3 consists of 12 residues. The V gene end was trimmed by 4 bases and the J gene end by 12 bases; junction bases not matched to a gene: 10. CDR3 DNA sequence: TGTGCCAGCAGCCCCTCAGACAGGGAATTGTACTTC. Residues: CASSPSDRELYF.

V is TRBV19 and J is TRBJ1-2, with D maybe TRBD1 (5 bases). Germline V gene data show CDR1 as LNHDA and CDR2 as SQIVND (reference sequence). This CDR3 contains 14 residues. V was pared by 6 bases and J by 4 bases, with 15 bases between. The CDR3 sequence: CASRSDRPSYGYTF. CDR3 nucleotide sequence: TGTGCCAGTAGGTCCGACAGACCCTCCTATGGCTACACCTTC.

This rearrangement joins TRBV9 to TRBJ1-6, with TRBD1 matching 7 bases. The ends lost 3 bases at V and 10 bases at J; junction bases unmatched: 10. Germline CDR1 is SGDLS and CDR2 is YYNGEE. The CDR3 is 15 amino acids. The CDR3 loop reads CASSARTGAGSPLHF. The CDR3 nucleotides are TGTGCCAGCAGCGCAAGGACAGGCGCGGGGTCACCCCTCCACTTT.

The CDR3 sequence is CASSPLLYYEQYF. CDR3 coding DNA: TGTGCCAGCAGCCCCCTCTTATACTACGAGCAGTACTTC. The V call is TRBV7-2, the J call TRBJ2-7; no clear D gene. The CDR3 is 13 residues long. In germline, CDR1 is SGHTA, CDR2 FQGNSA. V lost 5 bases, J lost 3 bases, and 11 bases lay in between.

The rearrangement links TRBV11-3 to TRBJ1-1; D remains unclear. Per germline, CDR1 SGHNT and CDR2 YENEEA. The V and J ends lost 3 bases and 1 base respectively, with 9 bases between them. This CDR3 region has 14 residues. The CDR3 loop reads CASSFGGENTEAFF. In nucleotides, the CDR3 is TGTGCCAGCAGCTTCGGCGGGGAGAACACTGAAGCTTTCTTT.

The chain uses TRBV14 and TRBJ2-5; D is perhaps TRBD2 (6 bases). Trimming shortened V by 6 bases and J by 5 bases, and 19 bases separated the two germline ends. CDR1 SGHDN and CDR2 FVKESK come from the germline V gene. The CDR3 loop spans 15 amino acids. Here the CDR3 DNA reads TGTGCCAGCAGTCACTACGGGACTTTGAGGGAGACCCAGTACTTC. It translates to CASSHYGTLRETQYF.

The CDR3 sequence: CASSAHGGYQETQYF. The CDR3 bases are TGTGCCAGCAGTGCCCACGGCGGTTACCAAGAGACCCAGTACTTC. The chain combines TRBV6-1 with TRBJ2-5; D uncertain. The CDR3 covers 15 residues. V was cut by 4 bases and J by 0 bases, with 12 bases left in between. Looked up from germline, CDR1 is MNHNS and CDR2 is SASEGT.

This clone was counted only a few times. The chain carries TRBV7-2 and TRBJ2-2; no clear D. V was trimmed by 1 base and J by 4 bases, leaving 7 bases between them. Germline CDR1 and CDR2: SGHTA and FQGNSA. The CDR3 runs 14 residues. CDR3 DNA: TGTGCCAGCAGCTTAGATGGAGTCACCGGGGAGCTGTTTTTT. The encoded protein is CASSLDGVTGELFF.

The chain recombines TRBV21-1 with TRBJ2-7; the tabulated D call, TRBD1, remains unverified against the DNA. TRBV21-1 is noted as a pseudogene. The CDR3 length is 18 residues. CDR3 in amino acids: CASSKVGTDRGGSYEQYF. The CDR3 nucleotides read TGTGCCAGCAGCAAAGTCGGGACGGACAGGGGGGGCTCCTACGAGCAGTACTTC.

This chain connects TRBV7-2 to TRBJ2-3, with 9 bases aligning to TRBD2. The length of the CDR3 is 17 residues. The V gene's germline CDR1 is SGHTA and CDR2 FQGNSA. J lost 3 bases, V lost 3 bases, and 10 bases had no gene match. CDR3 DNA sequence: TGTGCCAGCAGCTTCGTGGGCGGGGGGGCCATAACAGATACGCAGTATTTT. Its translation is CASSFVGGGAITDTQYF.

The rearrangement links TRBV25-1 to TRBJ2-7, with TRBD1 identical over 9 bases. The V segment lost 4 bases and the J segment 8 bases; nucleotides outside the gene matches: 3. This CDR3 contains 12 residues. Germline loops: CDR1 MGHDK, CDR2 SYGVNS. The CDR3 sequence is CASSVGQGKQYF. CDR3 DNA: TGTGCCAGCAGTGTAGGACAGGGGAAGCAGTACTTC.

The J gene is TRBJ1-2, the V gene TRBV10-3, with a weak D call TRBD1 (5 bases). V was cut by 0 bases and J by 5 bases, with 13 bases left in between. This CDR3 contains 15 residues. The V gene's germline CDR1 is ENHRY and CDR2 SYGVKD. In DNA form, the CDR3 reads TGTGCCATCAGTGAGTCTCGACAGCCCGATTATGGCTACACCTTC. The encoded protein is CAISESRQPDYGYTF.

The rearrangement joins TRBV7-2 to TRBJ2-7; tentative D call: TRBD1 (6 bases). The CDR3 sequence is 13 residues long. Germline values: CDR1 SGHTA, CDR2 FQGNSA. V dropped 5 bases and J dropped 6 bases, with 14 bases sitting between them. The CDR3 DNA sequence: TGTGCCAGCAGCGTTCAGGGGATAGGCGAGCAGTACTTC. It specifies CASSVQGIGEQYF.

The rearrangement links TRBV27 to TRBJ2-7, with D unclear. Between the trimmed V and J ends, which lost 2 bases and 4 bases, there was a span of 12 bases. The CDR3 has 14 amino acids. The germline V gene encodes CDR1 MNHEY and CDR2 SMNVEV (reference sequence). This chain's CDR3 is CASSLNPGRYEQYF. The CDR3 region has the DNA TGTGCCAGCAGTTTAAATCCGGGTCGATACGAGCAGTACTTC.

There are a few counts of this clone. This chain uses TRBV6-5 with TRBJ1-6, with D unresolved. The CDR3 has 14 amino acids. The V end lost 6 bases, the J end lost 9 bases, and 15 bases lay between the germline ends. From germline, CDR1 is MNHEY and CDR2 SVGAGI. This chain's CDR3 is CASSPTLLGSPLHF. Written as DNA, the CDR3 is TGTGCCAGCAGCCCCACCCTCCTAGGTTCACCCCTCCACTTT.

Points on this clone: A junction end diverges from the germline sequence, so it may reflect a read error. The chain recombines TRBV7-7 with TRBJ1-4, with 10 positions matching TRBD1. Looked up from germline, CDR1 is SSHAT and CDR2 is FNYEAQ (reference sequence). This CDR3 has 14 amino acids. CDR3 region: CASSPGTGAEKLFF. The CDR3 coding sequence is TGTGCTAGCAGCCCCGGGACAGGGGCTGAAAAACTGTTTTTT.

This rearrangement joins TRBV19 to TRBJ1-1; tentatively, D is TRBD1 (6 bases). Germline V gene lookup returns CDR1 LNHDA and CDR2 SQIVND (reference sequence). The V end was cut by 4 bases, the J end by 5 bases, with 14 bases between. This CDR3 is built from 14 residues. This chain's CDR3 is CASSRYREGTEAFF. The CDR3 DNA follows: TGTGCCAGTAGTAGATACAGGGAGGGAACTGAAGCTTTCTTT.

The chain combines TRBV5-1 with TRBJ1-4; D is unclear. Germline values: CDR1 SGHRS, CDR2 YFSETQ. Trimming removed 0 bases at V and 1 base at J, with 10 bases between. This CDR3 has 16 amino acids. The CDR3 spells CASSLGLVQTNEKLFF. In nucleotides, the CDR3 is TGCGCCAGCAGCTTGGGGCTGGTACAAACTAATGAAAAACTGTTTTTT.

This CDR3 is CASSLSGQAGSGANVLTF. CDR3 DNA sequence: TGTGCCAGCAGCTTATCGGGACAGGCGGGTTCTGGGGCCAACGTCCTGACTTTC. The chain links TRBV7-3 to TRBJ2-6, with TRBD1 matching 8 bases. The ends lost 2 bases at V and 1 base at J; junction bases unmatched: 7. Germline V gene lookup returns CDR1 SGHTA and CDR2 FQGTGA. The CDR3 runs to 18 residues. Looking up the rest from reference TRBV7-3 and TRBJ2-6 gives the full variable domain: GAGVSQTPSNKVTEKGKYVELRCDPISGHTALYWYRQSLGQGPEFLIYFQGTGAADDSGLPNDRFFAVRPEGSVSTLKIQRTERGDSAVYLCASSLSGQAGSGANVLTFGAGSRLTVL.